A single sample gave rise to the 18 T cell receptor beta chains below, sequenced in a study of blood T cell repertoires in COVID-19. Assay: immunoSEQ multiplex PCR; the TCRdb copy retains only in-frame clones and omits some. Of 65,000 to 75,000 clones in the sample, around 82% were seen once. The sample consisted of peripheral blood. These receptors originate from a human donor in a cohort sampled during active COVID-19.

V usage is TRBV25-1 and J usage is TRBJ2-1; D call uncertain. Looked up from germline, CDR1 is MGHDK and CDR2 is SYGVNS. The V and J ends lost 7 bases and 4 bases respectively, with 5 bases between them. The CDR3 has 11 residues. The CDR3 region is CASISYNEQFF. The CDR3 nucleotides read TGTGCCAGCATCTCGTACAATGAGCAGTTCTTC.

The J gene is TRBJ2-4, the V gene TRBV19; TRBD1 is a possible D gene (7 bases). Germline-derived CDR1 and CDR2 are LNHDA and SQIVND (reference sequence). Deletions cut 5 bases from V and 5 bases from J, with 16 bases between. The CDR3 length is 15 residues. The CDR3 DNA is TGTGCCAGTAGTGCCCAGGGGGGCCTGGAAAACATTCAGTACTTC. Translating it yields CASSAQGGLENIQYF.

CDR3 loop: CASQQGSGAKNIQYF. The CDR3 nucleotides read TGCGCCAGCCAGCAGGGGTCGGGAGCCAAAAACATTCAGTACTTC. The chain couples TRBV5-1 to TRBJ2-4; possible D gene TRBD1, 6 bases. V was pared by 7 bases and J by 0 bases, with 14 bases between. The germline gives CDR1 SGHRS, CDR2 YFSETQ. This CDR3 is 15 amino acids long.

The chain carries TRBV5-6 and TRBJ2-1; tentatively, D is TRBD2 (6 bases). The CDR3 spans 15 residues. V was trimmed by 4 bases and J by 8 bases, leaving 19 bases between them. The germline V gene has CDR1 SGHDT and CDR2 YYEEEE. The CDR3 DNA follows: TGTGCCAGCAGCCACGGGACTCCTTCCTTGGATGAGCAGTTCTTC. It codes for CASSHGTPSLDEQFF.

This CDR3 reads CATSRDASGTDTQYF. The CDR3 region has the DNA TGTGCCACCAGCAGAGATGCCAGCGGAACAGATACGCAGTATTTT. This rearrangement joins TRBV15 to TRBJ2-3; TRBD2 is a possible D gene (5 bases). Looked up from germline, CDR1 is LNHNV and CDR2 is YYDKDF (reference sequence). Trimming stripped 0 bases from V and 3 bases from J, with 10 bases between. This CDR3 is 15 amino acids long.

This chain uses TRBV25-1 with TRBJ1-4; D is ambiguous. V dropped 1 base and J dropped 8 bases, with 14 bases sitting between them. The germline V gene has CDR1 MGHDK and CDR2 SYGVNS. The CDR3 is made up of 15 amino acids. CDR3 in amino acids: CASSESGGWSEKLFF. The DNA for the CDR3 is TGTGCCAGCAGTGAATCCGGAGGGTGGAGCGAAAAACTGTTTTTT.

The chain has TRBV5-4 and TRBJ1-3; D not certain. CDR3 size: 14 residues. CDR1 is SGHNT, CDR2 YYREEE, per germline (reference sequence). V was clipped by 1 base and J by 0 bases, with 5 bases between them. This chain's CDR3 is CASSLSVSGNTIYF. CDR3 bases: TGTGCCAGCAGCTTGAGCGTCTCTGGAAACACCATATATTTT.

The gene calls are TRBV3-1 (or the pseudogene TRBV3-2) and TRBJ2-7; 8 nucleotides agree with TRBD2. This CDR3 is built from 15 residues. V was clipped by 3 bases and J by 7 bases; unmatched bases: 11. Germline V gene data show CDR1 as LGHDT and CDR2 as YNNKEL (reference sequence). For the CDR3, the DNA is TGTGCCAGCAGCCACACCGGGACTAGGGCGAGGGAGCAGTACTTC. Residues: CASSHTGTRAREQYF.

Concerning this clone itself: A read error may produce the germline difference seen at one junction end. The chain combines TRBV27 with TRBJ1-2; 7 nucleotides line up with TRBD1. CDR3 size: 18 residues. Germline CDR1 and CDR2: MNHEY and SMNVEV (reference sequence). CDR3 sequence (DNA): TGTGCCAGCAGTCTATCAATGAACCGGGACAGACCTAACTATGGCTACACCTTC. It specifies CASSLSMNRDRPNYGYTF.

This clone was detected once. The chain employs TRBV5-1 and TRBJ2-2; 11 nucleotides match TRBD2. This CDR3 contains 14 residues. Trimming cost V 4 bases and J 7 bases; bases outside gene matches: 3. CDR1 is SGHRS, CDR2 YFSETQ, per germline. The CDR3 DNA reads as TGCGCCAGCAGCAAACTAGCGGGAGACGGGGAGCTGTTTTTT. This gives the protein CASSKLAGDGELFF.

This chain uses TRBV5-1 with TRBJ2-1; TRBD1 agrees at 9 bases. Germline values: CDR1 SGHRS, CDR2 YFSETQ. This CDR3 has 16 residues. Germline trimming cut 0 bases from V and 7 bases from J; bases unmatched to any gene: 8. Here the CDR3 reads CASSLATGGATNEQFF. The CDR3 DNA reads as TGCGCCAGCAGCTTGGCCACAGGGGGCGCGACTAATGAGCAGTTCTTC. The full variable domain, in which reference TRBV5-1 and TRBJ2-1 provide the parts outside the CDR3, is KAGVTQTPRYLIKTRGQQVTLSCSPISGHRSVSWYQQTPGQGLQFLFEYFSETQRNKGNFPGRFSGRQFSNSRSEMNVSTLELGDSALYLCASSLATGGATNEQFFGPGTRLTVL.

This sequence joins TRBV28 and TRBJ2-7, with no clear D. The CDR3 consists of 14 residues. Trimming pared 3 bases from V and 3 bases from J, leaving 12 bases between. From germline, CDR1 is MDHEN and CDR2 SYDVKM. CDR3 protein: CASSLQVSGYEQYF. CDR3 DNA: TGTGCCAGCAGTTTGCAGGTTAGTGGCTACGAGCAGTACTTC. The full variable domain, in which reference TRBV28 and TRBJ2-7 provide the parts outside the CDR3, is DVKVTQSSRYLVKRTGEKVFLECVQDMDHENMFWYRQDPGLGLRLIYFSYDVKMKEKGDIPEGYSVSREKKERFSLILESASTNQTSMYLCASSLQVSGYEQYFGPGTRLTVT.

The chain has TRBV7-2 and TRBJ2-5; no definite D call. Germline CDR1 SGHTA, CDR2 FQGNSA. V was clipped by 0 bases and J by 3 bases, with 17 bases between them. The CDR3 extends over 17 amino acids. CDR3 loop: CASSLAPPALAKETQYF. CDR3 in DNA: TGTGCCAGCAGCTTAGCGCCCCCCGCGTTAGCCAAAGAGACCCAGTACTTC. The full variable domain, rest sourced from reference TRBV7-2 and TRBJ2-5, is GAGVSQSPSNKVTEKGKDVELRCDPISGHTALYWYRQSLGQGLEFLIYFQGNSAPDKSGLPSDRFSAERTGGSVSTLTIQRTQQEDSAVYLCASSLAPPALAKETQYFGPGTRLLVL.

This clone was observed a single time. The V call is TRBV5-4, the J call TRBJ2-2; TRBD2 matches at 9 bases. The CDR3 runs to 16 residues. The germline V gene encodes CDR1 SGHNT and CDR2 YYREEE (reference sequence). The trim removed 0 bases at V and 6 bases at J, leaving 6 bases unmatched. The CDR3 sequence: CASSLGVAGDAGELFF. CDR3 DNA: TGTGCCAGCAGCTTGGGGGTAGCGGGAGACGCCGGGGAGCTGTTTTTT.

The V gene is TRBV7-8, the J gene TRBJ2-1, with a weak D call TRBD2 (7 bases). Trimming shortened V by 7 bases and J by 9 bases, and 19 bases separated the two germline ends. Per germline, CDR1 SGHVS and CDR2 FQNEAQ. This CDR3 is built from 14 residues. This chain's CDR3 is CASTRGGSFGEQFF. In DNA, the CDR3 is TGTGCCAGCACCAGGGGAGGGTCCTTTGGTGAGCAGTTCTTC.

This chain joins TRBV5-4 and TRBJ2-2, with 15 bases aligning to TRBD2. Trimming at V came to 9 bases and at J to 6 bases, leaving 9 bases not matched to a gene. CDR1 is SGHNT and CDR2 is YYREEE in the germline V gene (reference sequence). This CDR3 is built from 16 residues. The CDR3 DNA is TGTGCCACCACCACCCGGACTAGCGGGAGGGCCGGGGAGCTGTTTTTT. This sequence encodes CATTTRTSGRAGELFF.

There are a few counts of this clone. This chain uses TRBV7-2 with TRBJ2-7; the D is unclear. CDR1 is SGHTA and CDR2 is FQGNSA in the germline V gene. This CDR3 comprises 16 residues. V was pared by 5 bases and J by 6 bases, with 23 bases between. The CDR3 nucleotides read TGTGCCAGCAGCCCTCCTTGGGCCTCAGATGATAGCGAGCAGTACTTC. This encodes CASSPPWASDDSEQYF.

This chain joins TRBV7-2 and TRBJ1-2; 7 nucleotides agree with TRBD1. The germline V gene encodes CDR1 SGHTA and CDR2 FQGNSA. The trim removed 5 bases at V and 8 bases at J, leaving 8 bases unmatched. CDR3 length: 13 amino acids. CDR3 sequence: CASSPGQLWGYTF. DNA of the CDR3: TGTGCCAGCAGCCCGGGACAGTTGTGGGGCTACACCTTC.